This TCR beta chain was identified during a study of blood T cell repertoires in COVID-19. The CDR3 extends over 14 amino acids. Germline V CDR1 and CDR2: SGDLS, YYNGEE. J was trimmed by 5 bases and V by 4 bases; bases with no gene match: 4. Assay: immunoSEQ multiplex PCR; the TCRdb copy retains only in-frame clones and omits some. The sample records approximately 270,000 clones, roughly 86% being singletons. This sequence originates from a woman aged 55-69 years who had recovered from COVID-19. The V gene is TRBV9, the J gene TRBJ1-4; TRBD1 matches at 8 bases. The sequencing sample was made of PBMCs or T cells enriched from blood (not recorded which). CDR3: CASSSRTGNEKLFF. The CDR3 DNA sequence: TGTGCCAGCAGCTCACGGACAGGGAATGAAAAACTGTTTTTT.